This T cell receptor beta chain was sequenced in a study of blood T cell repertoires in COVID-19 (dated by TCRdb to 2019 to 2021). Describing the broader study: Collaborator samples came from the United States, Italy and Spain and covered acute and convalescent phases of COVID-19. The prospective study material was composed of cDNA or gDNA derived from T cells, B-cell-depleted T cells, or PBMCs. Deeply sampled blood TCRbeta repertoires from subjects exposed to, actively infected with, or recovered from COVID-19 were included in the dataset. A freely available public database, intended as a resource for researchers studying the immune response to SARS-CoV-2, is where the repertoires were released. Samples were obtained from the ongoing ImmuneRACE study (first 160 participants) and from over a thousand subjects provided by 6 global collaborators. The sample metadata nearly always contained a de-identified subject ID, COVID-19 status, age in years and sex. Where available, HLA class I and class II types were obtained from metadata supplied by the sample provider rather than from assay-based typing. On the study overall, not on this receptor specifically: How much clinical and demographic metadata was included differed by source and by participant, and the metadata was provided uncurated.

TCRbeta CDR3 regions were amplified from genomic DNA using the immunoSEQ Assay, a bias-controlled multiplex PCR. Per the source publication's procedure: Nucleated cell counts per sample were estimated from amplification of reference gene primers within the assay. To quantify the absolute abundance of each unique TCRbeta CDR3 rearrangement, sequence reads were collapsed and filtered. For each sample, productive Simpson clonality was calculated as the square root of Simpson's diversity index across productive rearrangements. Drawn from immuneACCESS, this table holds only the in-frame rearrangements with V and J called that TCRdb kept. Clones are partly lost; checked studies trace under half to an unresolved V gene and leave the rest unexplained. Clone size and the V and J calls come from that table; the DNA yielded D and trimming. The sample contains some 350,000 clones, 88% of them found a single time. 6% to 8% of the sample goes to the ten largest clones.

Its CDR3 holds 12 amino acids, cysteine through phenylalanine. The only DNA kept is the CDR3, 36 bases in frame from the first base. V sheds 6 bases and J sheds 4 bases, leaving 7 bases between their ends. This clone was found a few times. Its antigen has not been determined. No much larger clonotype is one base removed from it; base qualities were not supplied. At one collaborating source in Seattle, patients were enrolled during active infection and were followed longitudinally through the course of disease. Collaborating institutions collected whole blood in K2EDTA tubes following their own protocols. Collaborator samples were shipped for TCRbeta analysis as frozen whole blood, isolated PBMCs, or DNA extracted from either sample type.

The sample taken for sequencing was peripheral blood. This chain joins TRBV12-3 or TRBV12-4 to TRBJ1-3, with no confident D gene call. The source is a woman in her 70s with COVID-19, enrolled during active disease. The CDR3 loop reads CASSPQGNTIYF. The nucleotide sequence is given as TGTGCCAGCAGCCCCCAGGGAAACACCATATATTTT.